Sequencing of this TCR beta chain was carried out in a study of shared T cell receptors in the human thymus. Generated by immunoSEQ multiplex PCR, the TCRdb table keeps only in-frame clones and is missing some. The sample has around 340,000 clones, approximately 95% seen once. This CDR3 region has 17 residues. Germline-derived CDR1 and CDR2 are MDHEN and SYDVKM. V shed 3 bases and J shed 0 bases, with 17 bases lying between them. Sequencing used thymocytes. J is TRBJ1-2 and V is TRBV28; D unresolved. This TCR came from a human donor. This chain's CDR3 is CASSLGVEAHANYGYTF. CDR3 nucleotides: TGTGCCAGCAGTTTGGGAGTCGAGGCCCACGCTAACTATGGCTACACCTTC.